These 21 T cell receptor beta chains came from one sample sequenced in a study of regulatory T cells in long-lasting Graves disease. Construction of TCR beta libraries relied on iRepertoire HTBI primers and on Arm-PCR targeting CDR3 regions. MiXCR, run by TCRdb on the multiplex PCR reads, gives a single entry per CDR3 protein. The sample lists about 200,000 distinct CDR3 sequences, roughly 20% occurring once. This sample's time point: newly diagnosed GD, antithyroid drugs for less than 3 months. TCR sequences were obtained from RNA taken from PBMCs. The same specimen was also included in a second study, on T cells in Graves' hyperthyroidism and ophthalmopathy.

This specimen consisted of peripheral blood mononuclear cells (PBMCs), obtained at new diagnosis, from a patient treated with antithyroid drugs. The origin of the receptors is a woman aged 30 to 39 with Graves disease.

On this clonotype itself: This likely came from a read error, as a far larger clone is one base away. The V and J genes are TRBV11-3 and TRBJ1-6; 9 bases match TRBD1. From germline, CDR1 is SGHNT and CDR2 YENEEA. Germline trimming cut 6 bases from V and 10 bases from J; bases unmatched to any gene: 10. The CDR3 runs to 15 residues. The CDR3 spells CASSSPWDRDSPLHF. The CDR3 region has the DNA TGTGCCAGCAGTTCGCCTTGGGACAGGGACTCACCCCTCCACTTT.

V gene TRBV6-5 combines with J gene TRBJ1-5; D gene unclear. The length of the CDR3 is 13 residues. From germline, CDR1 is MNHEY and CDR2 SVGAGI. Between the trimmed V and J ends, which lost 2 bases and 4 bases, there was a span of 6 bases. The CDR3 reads CASSYGRNQPQHF. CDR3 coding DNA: TGTGCCAGCAGTTACGGGCGAAATCAGCCCCAGCATTTT.

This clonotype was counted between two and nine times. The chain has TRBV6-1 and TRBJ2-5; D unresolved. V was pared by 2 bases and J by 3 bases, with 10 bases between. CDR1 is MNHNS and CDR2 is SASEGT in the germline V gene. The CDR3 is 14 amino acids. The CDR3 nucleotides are TGTGCCAGCAGTGAAATGGTTGGTAAAGAGACCCAGTACTTC. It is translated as CASSEMVGKETQYF.

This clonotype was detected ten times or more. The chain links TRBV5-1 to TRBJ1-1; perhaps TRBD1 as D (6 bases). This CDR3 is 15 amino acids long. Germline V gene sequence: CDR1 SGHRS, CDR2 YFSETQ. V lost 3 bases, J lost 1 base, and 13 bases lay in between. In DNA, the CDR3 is TGCGCCAGCAGCTCGGTAGGGGGGAAGAACACTGAAGCTTTCTTT. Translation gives CASSSVGGKNTEAFF.

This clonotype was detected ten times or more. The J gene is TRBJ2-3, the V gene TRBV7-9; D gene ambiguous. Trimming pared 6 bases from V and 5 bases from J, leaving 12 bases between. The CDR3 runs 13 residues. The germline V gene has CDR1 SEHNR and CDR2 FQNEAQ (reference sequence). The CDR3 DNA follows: TGTGCCAGCAGACCCCGGGCCCTAGATACGCAGTATTTT. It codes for CASRPRALDTQYF. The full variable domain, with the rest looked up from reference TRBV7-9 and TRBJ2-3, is DTGVSQNPRHKITKRGQNVTFRCDPISEHNRLYWYRQTLGQGPEFLTYFQNEAQLEKSRLLSDRFSAERPKGSFSTLEIQRTEQGDSAMYLCASRPRALDTQYFGPGTRLTVL.

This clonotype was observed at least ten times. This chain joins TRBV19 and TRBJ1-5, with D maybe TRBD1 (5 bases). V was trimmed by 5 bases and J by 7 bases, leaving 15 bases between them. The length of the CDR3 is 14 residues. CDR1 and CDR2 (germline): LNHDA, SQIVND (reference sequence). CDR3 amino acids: CASSLSGGKQPQHF. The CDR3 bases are TGTGCCAGTAGTCTTAGCGGGGGGAAACAGCCCCAGCATTTT.

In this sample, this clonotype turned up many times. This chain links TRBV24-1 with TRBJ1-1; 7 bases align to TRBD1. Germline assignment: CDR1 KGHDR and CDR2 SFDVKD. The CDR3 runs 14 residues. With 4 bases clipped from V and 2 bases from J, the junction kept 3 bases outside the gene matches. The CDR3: CATSDNRGNTEAFF. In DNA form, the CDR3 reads TGTGCCACCAGTGACAACAGGGGAAACACTGAAGCTTTCTTT.

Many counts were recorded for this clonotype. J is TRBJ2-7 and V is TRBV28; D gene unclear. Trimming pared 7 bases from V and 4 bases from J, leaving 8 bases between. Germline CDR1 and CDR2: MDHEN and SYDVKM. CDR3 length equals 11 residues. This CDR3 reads CASTNSYEQYF. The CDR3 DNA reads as TGTGCCAGCACCAACTCTTACGAGCAGTACTTC.

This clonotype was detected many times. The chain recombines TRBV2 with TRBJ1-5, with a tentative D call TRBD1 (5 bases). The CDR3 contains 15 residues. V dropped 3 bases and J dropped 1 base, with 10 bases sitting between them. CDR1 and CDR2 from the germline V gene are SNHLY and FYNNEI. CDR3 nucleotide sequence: TGTGCCAGCAGTGAGGAGGGGATGAGCAATCAGCCCCAGCATTTT. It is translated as CASSEEGMSNQPQHF. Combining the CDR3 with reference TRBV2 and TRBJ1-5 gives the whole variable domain EPEVTQTPSHQVTQMGQEVILRCVPISNHLYFYWYRQILGQKVEFLVSFYNNEISEKSEIFDDQFSVERPDGSNFTLKIRSTKLEDSAMYFCASSEEGMSNQPQHFGDGTRLSIL.

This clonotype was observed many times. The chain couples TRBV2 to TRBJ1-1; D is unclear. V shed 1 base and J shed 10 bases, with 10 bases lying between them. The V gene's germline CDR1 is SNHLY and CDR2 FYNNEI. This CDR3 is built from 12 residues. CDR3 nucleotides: TGTGCCAGCAGTGAAGTTTCCCTACCAGCTTTCTTT. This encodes CASSEVSLPAFF.

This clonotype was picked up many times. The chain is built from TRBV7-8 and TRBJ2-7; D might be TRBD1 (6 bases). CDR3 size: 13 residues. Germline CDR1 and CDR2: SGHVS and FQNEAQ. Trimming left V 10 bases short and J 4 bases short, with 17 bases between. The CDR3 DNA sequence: TGTGCCACCCGGGCAGGGGCCCTTTACGAGCAGTACTTC. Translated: CATRAGALYEQYF. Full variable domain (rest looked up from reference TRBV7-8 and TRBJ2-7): GAGVSQSPRYKVAKRGQDVALRCDPISGHVSLFWYQQALGQGPEFLTYFQNEAQLDKSGLPSDRFFAERPEGSVSTLKIQRTQQEDSAVYLCATRAGALYEQYFGPGTRLTVT.

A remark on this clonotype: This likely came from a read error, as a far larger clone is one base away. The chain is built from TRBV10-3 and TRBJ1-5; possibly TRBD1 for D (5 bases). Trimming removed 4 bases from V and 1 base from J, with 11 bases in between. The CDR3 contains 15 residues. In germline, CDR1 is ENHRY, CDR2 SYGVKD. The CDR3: CAISAGGGSNQPQHF. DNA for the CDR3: TGTGCCATCAGTGCTGGCGGGGGAAGCAATCAGCCCCAGCATTTT.

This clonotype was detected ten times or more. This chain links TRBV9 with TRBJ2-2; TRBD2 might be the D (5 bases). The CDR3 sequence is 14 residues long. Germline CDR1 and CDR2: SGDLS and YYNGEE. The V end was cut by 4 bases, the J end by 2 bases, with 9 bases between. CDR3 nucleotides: TGTGCCAGCAGCCCGGGGATTAACACCGGGGAGCTGTTTTTT. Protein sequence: CASSPGINTGELFF.

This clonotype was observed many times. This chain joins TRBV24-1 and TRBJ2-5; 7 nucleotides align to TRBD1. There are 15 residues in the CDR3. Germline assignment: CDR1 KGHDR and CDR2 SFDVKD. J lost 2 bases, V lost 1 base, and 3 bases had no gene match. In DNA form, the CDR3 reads TGTGCCACCAGTGATTTACAGGGGCTTCAAGAGACCCAGTACTTC. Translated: CATSDLQGLQETQYF.

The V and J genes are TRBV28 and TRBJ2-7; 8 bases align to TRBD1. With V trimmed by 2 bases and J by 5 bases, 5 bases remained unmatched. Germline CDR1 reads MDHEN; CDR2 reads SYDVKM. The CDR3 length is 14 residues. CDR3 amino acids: CASSLRSGGHEQYF. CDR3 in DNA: TGTGCCAGCAGTTTACGGTCAGGGGGCCACGAGCAGTACTTC.

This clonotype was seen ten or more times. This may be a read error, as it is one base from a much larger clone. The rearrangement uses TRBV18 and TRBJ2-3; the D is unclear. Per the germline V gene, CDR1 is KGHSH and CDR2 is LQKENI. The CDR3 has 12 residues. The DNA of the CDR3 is TGTGCTAGTGGCGTTAGCACAGATGCGCAGTATTTT. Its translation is CASGVSTDAQYF. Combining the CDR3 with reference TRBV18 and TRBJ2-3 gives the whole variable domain NAGVMQNPRHLVRRRGQEARLRCSPMKGHSHVYWYRQLPEEGLKFMVYLQKENIIDESGMPKERFSAEFPKEGPSILRIQQVVRGDSAAYFCASGVSTDAQYFGPGTRLTVL.

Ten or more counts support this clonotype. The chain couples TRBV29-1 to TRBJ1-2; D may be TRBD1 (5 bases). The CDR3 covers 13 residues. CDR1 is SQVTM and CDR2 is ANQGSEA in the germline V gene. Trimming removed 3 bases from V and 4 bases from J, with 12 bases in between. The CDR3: CSVDVTGAYGYTF. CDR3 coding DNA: TGCAGCGTTGACGTTACAGGAGCCTATGGCTACACCTTC.

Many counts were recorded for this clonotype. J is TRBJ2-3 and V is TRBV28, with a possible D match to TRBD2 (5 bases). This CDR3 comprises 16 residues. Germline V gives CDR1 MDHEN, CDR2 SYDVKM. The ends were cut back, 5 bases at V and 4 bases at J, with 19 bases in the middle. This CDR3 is CASSPGPFGVADTQYF. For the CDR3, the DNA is TGTGCCAGCAGTCCCGGCCCCTTCGGGGTCGCAGATACGCAGTATTTT.

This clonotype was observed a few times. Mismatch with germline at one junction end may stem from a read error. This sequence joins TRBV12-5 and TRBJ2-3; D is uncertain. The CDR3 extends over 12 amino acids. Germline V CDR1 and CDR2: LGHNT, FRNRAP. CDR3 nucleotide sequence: TGTGCTAGTGGCCACAACACAGATACGCAGTTTTTT. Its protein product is CASGHNTDTQFF. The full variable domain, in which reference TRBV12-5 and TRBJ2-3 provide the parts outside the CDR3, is DARVTQTPRHKVTEMGQEVTMRCQPILGHNTVFWYRQTMMQGLELLAYFRNRAPLDDSGMPKDRFSAEMPDATLATLKIQPSEPRDSAVYFCASGHNTDTQFFGPGTRLTVL.

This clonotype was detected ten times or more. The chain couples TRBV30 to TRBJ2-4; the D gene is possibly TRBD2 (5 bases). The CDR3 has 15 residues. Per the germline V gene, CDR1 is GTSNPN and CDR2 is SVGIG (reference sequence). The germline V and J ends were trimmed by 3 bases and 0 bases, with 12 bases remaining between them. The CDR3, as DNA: TGTGCCTGGAGGAGGGCTTTTCTAGCCAAAAACATTCAGTACTTC. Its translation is CAWRRAFLAKNIQYF.

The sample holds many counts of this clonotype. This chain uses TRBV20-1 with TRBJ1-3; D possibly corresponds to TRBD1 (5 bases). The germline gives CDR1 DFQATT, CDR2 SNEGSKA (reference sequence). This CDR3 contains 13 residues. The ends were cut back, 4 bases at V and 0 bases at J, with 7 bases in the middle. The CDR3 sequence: CSATGSSGNTIYF. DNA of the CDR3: TGCAGTGCTACAGGGAGCTCTGGAAACACCATATATTTT.